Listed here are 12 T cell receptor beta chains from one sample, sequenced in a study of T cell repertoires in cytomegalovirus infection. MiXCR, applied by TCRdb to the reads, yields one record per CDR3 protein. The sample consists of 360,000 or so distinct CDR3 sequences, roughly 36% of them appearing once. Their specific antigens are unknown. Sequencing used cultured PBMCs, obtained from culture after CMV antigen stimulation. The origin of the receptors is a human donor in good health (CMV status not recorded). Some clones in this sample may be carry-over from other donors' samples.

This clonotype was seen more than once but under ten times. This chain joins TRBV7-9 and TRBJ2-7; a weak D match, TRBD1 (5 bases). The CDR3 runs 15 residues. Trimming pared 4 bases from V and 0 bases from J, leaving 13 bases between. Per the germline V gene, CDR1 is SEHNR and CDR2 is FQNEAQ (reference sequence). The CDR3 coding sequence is TGTGCCAGCAGCTCCCTTATTGGGGCCTCCTACGAGCAGTACTTC. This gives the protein CASSSLIGASYEQYF. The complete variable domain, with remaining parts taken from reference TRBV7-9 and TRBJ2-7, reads DTGVSQNPRHKITKRGQNVTFRCDPISEHNRLYWYRQTLGQGPEFLTYFQNEAQLEKSRLLSDRFSAERPKGSFSTLEIQRTEQGDSAMYLCASSSLIGASYEQYFGPGTRLTVT.

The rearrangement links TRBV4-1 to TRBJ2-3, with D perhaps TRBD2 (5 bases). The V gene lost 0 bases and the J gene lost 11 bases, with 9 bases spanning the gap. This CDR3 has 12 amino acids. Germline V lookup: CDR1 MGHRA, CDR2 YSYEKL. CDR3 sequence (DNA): TGCGCCAGCAGCCAAGAGAGACGGGGGCAGTATTTT. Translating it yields CASSQERRGQYF.

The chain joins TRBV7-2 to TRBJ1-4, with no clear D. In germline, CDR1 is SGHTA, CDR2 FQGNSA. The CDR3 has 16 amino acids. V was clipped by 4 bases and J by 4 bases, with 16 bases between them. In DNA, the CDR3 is TGTGCCAGCAGCTCTTTGGATACCTATTTTAATGAAAAACTGTTTTTT. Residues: CASSSLDTYFNEKLFF.

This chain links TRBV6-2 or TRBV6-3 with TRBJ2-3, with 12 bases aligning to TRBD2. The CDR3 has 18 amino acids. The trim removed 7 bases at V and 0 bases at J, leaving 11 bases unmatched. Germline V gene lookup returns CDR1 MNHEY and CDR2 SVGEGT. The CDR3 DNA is TGTGCCAGCACCACGGGCCTAGCGGGAGGGCGGAGCACAGATACGCAGTATTTT. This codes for CASTTGLAGGRSTDTQYF.

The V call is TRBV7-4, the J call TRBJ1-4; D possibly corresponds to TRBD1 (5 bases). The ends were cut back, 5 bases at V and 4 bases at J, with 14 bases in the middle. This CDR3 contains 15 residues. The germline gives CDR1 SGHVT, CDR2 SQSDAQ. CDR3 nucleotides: TGTGCCAGCAGCGCCTGGACGGGGCATAATGAAAAACTGTTTTTT. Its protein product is CASSAWTGHNEKLFF.

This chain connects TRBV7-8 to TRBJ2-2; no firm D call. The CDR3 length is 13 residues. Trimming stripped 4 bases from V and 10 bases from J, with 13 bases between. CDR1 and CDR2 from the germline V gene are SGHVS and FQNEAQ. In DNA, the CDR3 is TGTGCCAGCAGCTCACGAACTGCTTCGGAGCTGTTTTTT. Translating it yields CASSSRTASELFF.

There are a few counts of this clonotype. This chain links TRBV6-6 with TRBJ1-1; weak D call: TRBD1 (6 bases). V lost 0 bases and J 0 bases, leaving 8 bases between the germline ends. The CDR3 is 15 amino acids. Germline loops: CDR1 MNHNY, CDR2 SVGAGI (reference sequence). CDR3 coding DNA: TGTGCCAGCAGTTACTCCGACAGGTTGAACACTGAAGCTTTCTTT. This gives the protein CASSYSDRLNTEAFF.

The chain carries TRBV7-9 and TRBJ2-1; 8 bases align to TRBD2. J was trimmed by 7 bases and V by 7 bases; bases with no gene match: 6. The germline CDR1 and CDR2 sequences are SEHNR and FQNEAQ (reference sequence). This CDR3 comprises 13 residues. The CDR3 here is CASIEREWNEQFF. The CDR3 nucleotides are TGTGCCAGCATTGAGCGGGAGTGGAATGAGCAGTTCTTC.

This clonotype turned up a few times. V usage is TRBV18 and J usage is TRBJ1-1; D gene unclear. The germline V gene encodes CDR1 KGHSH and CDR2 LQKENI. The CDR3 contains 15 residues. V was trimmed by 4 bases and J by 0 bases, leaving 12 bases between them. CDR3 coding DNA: TGTGCCAGCTCACTGAGTGAAACGATGAACACTGAAGCTTTCTTT. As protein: CASSLSETMNTEAFF.

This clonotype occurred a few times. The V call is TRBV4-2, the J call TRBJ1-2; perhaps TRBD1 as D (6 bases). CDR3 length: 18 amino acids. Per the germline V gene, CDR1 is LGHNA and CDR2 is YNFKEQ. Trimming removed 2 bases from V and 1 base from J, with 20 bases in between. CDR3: CASSQTRGAVGDNYGYTF. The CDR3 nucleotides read TGTGCCAGCAGCCAAACCCGGGGGGCAGTTGGGGATAACTATGGCTACACCTTC.

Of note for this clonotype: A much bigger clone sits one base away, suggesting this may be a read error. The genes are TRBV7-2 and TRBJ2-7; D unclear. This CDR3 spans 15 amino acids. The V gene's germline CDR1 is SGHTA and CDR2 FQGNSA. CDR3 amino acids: CDSSYTRGYSYEQYF. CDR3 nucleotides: TGTGACAGCAGCTATACCCGCGGTTACTCCTACGAGCAGTACTTC.

CDR3 amino acids: CASRRGSSYNSPLHF. The CDR3 coding sequence is TGCGCCAGCAGGAGGGGCAGCTCCTATAATTCACCCCTCCACTTT. The rearrangement links TRBV4-3 to TRBJ1-6; D perhaps matches TRBD1 (5 bases). Germline lookup yields CDR1 LGHNA and CDR2 YSLEER. CDR3 length: 15 amino acids. With 6 bases removed from V and 0 bases from J, the gap between germline ends came to 9 bases.